This paragraph reports one T cell receptor (beta chain). This sample stems from a study of blood T cell repertoires in COVID-19. Trimming removed 1 base at V and 1 base at J, with 18 bases between. This CDR3 has 18 amino acids. The germline gives CDR1 SGHDN, CDR2 FVKESK. Sequencing used immunoSEQ multiplex PCR; TCRdb keeps in-frame clones, though not all of them. The profile shows over 120,000 clones, roughly 89% of them singletons. This sequence was found in a man between 50 and 59 years old who had recovered from COVID-19. The J gene is TRBJ2-3, the V gene TRBV14, with a weak D call TRBD1 (6 bases). The sequencing sample was made of PBMCs or T cells enriched from blood (not recorded which). This chain's CDR3 is CASSQVRDKSFRTDTQYF. The DNA for the CDR3 is TGTGCCAGCAGCCAAGTTCGGGACAAAAGCTTCCGCACAGATACGCAGTATTTT.